The T cell receptor beta chain described here comes from a study of blood T cell repertoires in COVID-19. Study-level information: Researchers got acute and convalescent COVID-19 samples from the United States, Italy and Spain. T cells, B-cell-depleted T cells, or PBMCs supplied cDNA or gDNA.

V was cut by 4 bases and J by 2 bases, with 10 bases left in between. The CDR3 loop spans 13 amino acids. Germline V gene data show CDR1 as SGHNT and CDR2 as YYREEE (reference sequence). In the study's own analysis: Amplification from reference gene primers served as the basis for estimated nucleated cell counts. Measured with immunoSEQ multiplex PCR; TCRdb has only the in-frame clones, and not every one. V, J and clone size derive from that table, while D and trimming were established from the DNA sequence. The sample has about 50,000 clones; approximately 89% are singletons. The TCR sequence derives from a man aged 55 to 70 with active or convalescent COVID-19. This chain links TRBV5-4 with TRBJ2-7; D gene uncertain. Sequencing was done on a sample of peripheral blood. This CDR3 is CASSLGSTYEQYF. The DNA for the CDR3 is TGTGCCAGCAGCCTTGGTAGTACCTACGAGCAGTACTTC.